One sample yielded the 21 T cell receptor beta chains listed below, sequenced in a study of T cell changes during pregnancy in multiple sclerosis. Profiling relied on immunoSEQ multiplex PCR, and the TCRdb table lists in-frame clones only, not all of them. The data contain tens of thousands of clones, roughly 94% of them singletons. Sample: CD8+ T cells from peripheral blood mononuclear cells, taken after pregnancy. These receptors were taken from a female donor with multiple sclerosis, enrolled in a pregnancy study.

J is TRBJ2-7 and V is TRBV4-3; D gene ambiguous. The CDR3 covers 17 residues. V gave up 0 bases and J gave up 0 bases, with 15 bases separating them. Germline V gene data show CDR1 as LGHNA and CDR2 as YSLEER. This chain's CDR3 is CASSQDASGLLSYEQYF. CDR3 sequence (DNA): TGCGCCAGCAGCCAAGATGCGTCGGGTCTTCTCTCCTACGAGCAGTACTTC.

The chain carries TRBV4-3 and TRBJ2-3; 9 bases line up with TRBD2. V lost 0 bases to trimming and J lost 2 bases; unmatched junction nucleotides: 3. The CDR3 consists of 16 residues. CDR1 and CDR2 from the germline V gene are LGHNA and YSLEER. The CDR3 region is CASSQDSGSPTDTQYF. The CDR3 DNA sequence: TGCGCCAGCAGCCAAGATAGCGGGAGTCCCACAGATACGCAGTATTTT.

The V and J genes are TRBV27 and TRBJ1-1; D uncertain. V lost 6 bases and J 4 bases, leaving 18 bases between the germline ends. The CDR3 is made up of 15 amino acids. The germline gives CDR1 MNHEY, CDR2 SMNVEV (reference sequence). CDR3 in amino acids: CASSPSERLGTEAFF. Here the CDR3 DNA reads TGTGCCAGCAGCCCCAGTGAGCGCTTGGGCACTGAAGCTTTCTTT.

The J gene is TRBJ2-2, the V gene TRBV9; 8 nucleotides agree with TRBD1. Germline trimming cut 5 bases from V and 7 bases from J; bases unmatched to any gene: 10. This CDR3 has 15 residues. Germline V CDR1 and CDR2: SGDLS, YYNGEE. CDR3 in DNA: TGTGCCAGCAGTGCAGGGGGCGCGAAGGGCGGGGAGCTGTTTTTT. This encodes CASSAGGAKGGELFF.

This sequence joins TRBV6-6 and TRBJ2-1; D not certain. Germline CDR1 is MNHNY and CDR2 is SVGAGI (reference sequence). V was pared by 2 bases and J by 15 bases, with 14 bases between. This CDR3 spans 12 amino acids. The CDR3, as DNA: TGTGCCAGCAGTTACGGGCCCTCCAATCCGTTCTTC. This gives the protein CASSYGPSNPFF.

The chain carries TRBV5-6 and TRBJ2-7, with TRBD1 identical over 7 bases. This CDR3 has 14 residues. After removal of 2 bases from V and 0 bases from J, the junction contained 2 bases not matched to a gene. Germline V gene sequence: CDR1 SGHDT, CDR2 YYEEEE. CDR3 sequence reads: CASSLGTVSYEQYF. CDR3 nucleotide sequence: TGTGCCAGCAGCTTAGGGACAGTCTCCTACGAGCAGTACTTC.

V gene TRBV7-2 combines with J gene TRBJ2-7, with 9 bases lining up with TRBD1. V shed 3 bases and J 0 bases; nucleotides not matched to a gene: 6. The CDR3 runs 16 residues. Germline V gene sequence: CDR1 SGHTA, CDR2 FQGNSA. Here the CDR3 reads CASSFPDRGTSYEQYF. DNA for the CDR3: TGTGCCAGCAGCTTTCCTGACAGGGGGACCTCCTACGAGCAGTACTTC.

This chain links TRBV4-3 with TRBJ1-1; possible D gene TRBD1, 6 bases. This CDR3 region has 14 residues. CDR1 is LGHNA and CDR2 is YSLEER in the germline V gene. V gave up 6 bases and J gave up 3 bases, with 14 bases separating them. For the CDR3, the DNA is TGCGCCAGCAGGCCTGACACAGGGTACACTGAAGCTTTCTTT. Translating it yields CASRPDTGYTEAFF.

This chain links TRBV7-3 with TRBJ2-3; 14 bases fit TRBD2. The CDR3 sequence is 17 residues long. The V gene's germline CDR1 is SGHTA and CDR2 FQGTGA. The V segment lost 5 bases and the J segment 5 bases; nucleotides outside the gene matches: 9. CDR3 protein: CASSPGLAGVIGDTQYF. The CDR3 DNA is TGTGCCAGCAGCCCGGGACTAGCGGGAGTCATTGGAGATACGCAGTATTTT.

The chain's CDR3 is CASSFGTGFEQYF. CDR3 nucleotide sequence: TGTGCCAGCAGCTTCGGAACGGGGTTCGAGCAGTACTTC. The genes are TRBV5-4 and TRBJ2-7; tentative D call: TRBD2 (5 bases). This CDR3 is 13 amino acids long. V was trimmed by 2 bases and J by 6 bases, leaving 12 bases between them. The germline CDR1 and CDR2 sequences are SGHNT and YYREEE (reference sequence).

The chain uses TRBV5-1 and TRBJ1-2, with TRBD1 matching over 7 bases. CDR3 length: 14 amino acids. J gave up 13 bases and V 0 bases, and 12 bases lay outside the gene matches. Germline V gene data show CDR1 as SGHRS and CDR2 as YFSETQ. CDR3 bases: TGCGCCAGCAGCTTGGAGGGGGCGCGGGAGGACTCCACCTTC. Protein sequence: CASSLEGAREDSTF.

The chain uses TRBV9 and TRBJ2-5; the D is unclear. The germline gives CDR1 SGDLS, CDR2 YYNGEE. The CDR3 runs 14 residues. Trimming removed 0 bases from V and 2 bases from J, with 8 bases in between. The CDR3: CASSVEAGQETQYF. Written as DNA, the CDR3 is TGTGCCAGCAGCGTAGAAGCAGGACAAGAGACCCAGTACTTC. The full variable domain, with the rest looked up from reference TRBV9 and TRBJ2-5, is DSGVTQTPKHLITATGQRVTLRCSPRSGDLSVYWYQQSLDQGLQFLIQYYNGEERAKGNILERFSAQQFPDLHSELNLSSLELGDSALYFCASSVEAGQETQYFGPGTRLLVL.

The rearrangement joins TRBV19 to TRBJ1-4; D not resolved. This CDR3 spans 17 amino acids. V was cut by 4 bases and J by 8 bases, with 23 bases left in between. Germline lookup yields CDR1 LNHDA and CDR2 SQIVND (reference sequence). The DNA for the CDR3 is TGTGCCAGTAGTAACGAACTTGCTTGGGCAAGCCGGGAAAAACTGTTTTTT. It encodes CASSNELAWASREKLFF.

The rearrangement joins TRBV28 to TRBJ2-5; possibly TRBD1 for D (6 bases). This CDR3 is built from 15 residues. Trimming shortened V by 4 bases and J by 0 bases, and 12 bases separated the two germline ends. The germline CDR1 and CDR2 sequences are MDHEN and SYDVKM. CDR3 sequence: CASSSVGADQETQYF. CDR3 bases: TGTGCCAGCAGTTCAGTGGGGGCGGACCAAGAGACCCAGTACTTC.

Concerning this clone: The junction differs from germline at one of its ends, possibly a read error. The CDR3 DNA reads as TGCGCCGGCAGCCAGGGGACAGGAGCCGAGCAGTACTTC. The encoded protein is CAGSQGTGAEQYF. The chain carries TRBV4-1 and TRBJ2-7; 8 bases line up with TRBD1. Germline V gives CDR1 MGHRA, CDR2 YSYEKL. The CDR3 runs 13 residues.

Only one count was recorded for this clone. V is TRBV4-1 and J is TRBJ2-7, with 9 positions matching TRBD2. The junction had 20 bases not matched to a gene; V was cut back by 4 bases and J by 1 base. Germline CDR1 is MGHRA and CDR2 is YSYEKL. CDR3 size: 20 residues. The CDR3 loop is CASSRLGPGQLLAGSYEQYF. As DNA, the CDR3 is TGCGCCAGCAGCCGCCTTGGCCCGGGACAGCTTCTAGCGGGGTCCTACGAGCAGTACTTC.

V and J are TRBV11-2 and TRBJ2-7, with 9 positions matching TRBD1. Germline CDR1 is SGHAT and CDR2 is FQNNGV. With V trimmed by 3 bases and J by 3 bases, 3 bases remained unmatched. This CDR3 has 14 amino acids. CDR3 nucleotide sequence: TGTGCCAGCAGCTTCGGGACAGGGAACTACGAGCAGTACTTC. Its protein is CASSFGTGNYEQYF.

The V call is TRBV7-6, the J call TRBJ2-7; D possibly corresponds to TRBD1 (5 bases). Germline V lookup: CDR1 SGHVS, CDR2 FNYEAQ. V dropped 1 base and J dropped 2 bases, with 12 bases sitting between them. This CDR3 is built from 15 residues. The CDR3 DNA sequence: TGTGCCAGCAGCTTAGATCAGGGTGCGACCTACGAGCAGTACTTC. Protein sequence: CASSLDQGATYEQYF.

The chain carries TRBV19 and TRBJ2-7, with D uncertain. V lost 2 bases and J lost 4, with 18 bases in between. The length of the CDR3 is 16 residues. Germline assignment: CDR1 LNHDA and CDR2 SQIVND (reference sequence). The CDR3 DNA follows: TGTGCCAGTAGTATACTACCTCCTCCGCCGAATTACGAGCAGTACTTC. Its translation is CASSILPPPPNYEQYF.

The genes are TRBV7-6 and TRBJ2-7; weak D call: TRBD2 (5 bases). The germline gives CDR1 SGHVS, CDR2 FNYEAQ. The CDR3 covers 13 residues. Trimming pared 4 bases from V and 5 bases from J, leaving 12 bases between. CDR3: CASSSWEQDEQYF. The CDR3 nucleotides are TGTGCCAGCAGCTCGTGGGAGCAGGACGAGCAGTACTTC. Combining the CDR3 with reference TRBV7-6 and TRBJ2-7 gives the whole variable domain GAGVSQSPRYKVTKRGQDVALRCDPISGHVSLYWYRQALGQGPEFLTYFNYEAQQDKSGLPNDRFSAERPEGSISTLTIQRTEQRDSAMYRCASSSWEQDEQYFGPGTRLTVT.

A single count supports this clone. This chain uses TRBV5-1 with TRBJ1-2; 7 positions match TRBD1. The CDR3 has 14 amino acids. The V gene end was trimmed by 1 base and the J gene end by 3 bases; junction bases not matched to a gene: 3. Germline lookup yields CDR1 SGHRS and CDR2 YFSETQ. The CDR3 loop reads CASSLWQGDYGYTF. The CDR3 DNA reads TGCGCCAGCAGCTTGTGGCAGGGGGACTATGGCTACACCTTC.